The text below deals with one T cell receptor beta chain. In the original processing: Amplification of reference gene primers provided the estimated nucleated cell counts. Data came from immunoSEQ multiplex PCR; TCRdb stores just in-frame clones and leaves some out. Clone size and V and J calls were adopted from that table, with D and trimming inferred from the DNA. The table lists around 26,000 clones, about 90% of them singletons, with around 2.8% in the top ten. These data come from a study of blood T cell repertoires in COVID-19. Background on the study: PBMCs, B-cell-depleted T cells, or T cells provided the cDNA or gDNA that made up the material.

This receptor was taken from a human donor in a cohort sampled during active COVID-19. The sequenced sample was peripheral blood.

The CDR3 region has the DNA TGTGCCAGCAGCCAAAGGCGTCGGGGTGCCAAAAACATTCAGTACTTC. Protein: CASSQRRRGAKNIQYF. The chain employs TRBV21-1 and TRBJ2-4; the D call in the table, TRBD2, was not verified against the DNA. TRBV21-1 corresponds to a pseudogene. The CDR3 extends over 16 amino acids.